These 25 T cell receptor beta chains were all obtained from the same sample, sequenced in a study of beta chain features in type 1 diabetes. These TCRs are of unknown antigen specificity. The whole isolated RNA underwent reverse transcription, so sequencing captured expressed TCRB transcripts. Clones were read by immunoSEQ multiplex PCR, and TCRdb kept only the in-frame ones, dropping some. The data contain some 160,000 clones, approximately 9% of them singletons. Study-level results: When Type 1 diabetes patients were examined, their TCRB CDR3s proved moderately but significantly shorter in all four CD4+ subsets.

The sample taken for sequencing was central memory CD4+ T cells from blood. These receptors were collected from a young woman with type 1 diabetes.

This clone has more than one count but fewer than ten. This chain connects TRBV19 to TRBJ1-2; D may be TRBD1 (6 bases). The CDR3 sequence is 16 residues long. The germline V gene has CDR1 LNHDA and CDR2 SQIVND (reference sequence). V dropped 3 bases and J dropped 2 bases, with 16 bases sitting between them. CDR3 nucleotide sequence: TGTGCCAGTAGTATCTCTGGGCAGGGGTTAAACTATGGCTACACCTTC. Protein product: CASSISGQGLNYGYTF.

This chain uses TRBV6-6 with TRBJ2-7, with TRBD1 matching over 7 bases. This CDR3 is built from 15 residues. The germline CDR1 and CDR2 sequences are MNHNY and SVGAGI (reference sequence). Unmatched junction bases numbered 9, after V lost 7 bases and J lost 0 bases. The CDR3 here is CASISGQRSSYEQYF. CDR3 nucleotide sequence: TGTGCCAGCATCTCGGGACAGAGGAGCTCCTACGAGCAGTACTTC.

This clone appeared a few times. The V and J genes are TRBV7-9 and TRBJ2-7, with 9 bases lining up with TRBD1. V gave up 7 bases and J gave up 4 bases; unmatched junction bases: 8. Germline V gene lookup returns CDR1 SEHNR and CDR2 FQNEAQ (reference sequence). The CDR3 covers 14 residues. The CDR3 DNA follows: TGTGCCAGCACGTCAGGGACAGGGTCGTACGAGCAGTACTTC. Amino acids: CASTSGTGSYEQYF. The full variable domain, with the rest looked up from reference TRBV7-9 and TRBJ2-7, is DTGVSQNPRHKITKRGQNVTFRCDPISEHNRLYWYRQTLGQGPEFLTYFQNEAQLEKSRLLSDRFSAERPKGSFSTLEIQRTEQGDSAMYLCASTSGTGSYEQYFGPGTRLTVT.

This chain connects TRBV7-4 to TRBJ2-7, with TRBD1 as a possible D gene (5 bases). This CDR3 is built from 12 residues. CDR1 SGHVT and CDR2 SQSDAQ come from the germline V gene. V lost 3 bases and J lost 7, with 10 bases in between. The CDR3 reads CASSFRVREQYF. CDR3 DNA sequence: TGTGCCAGCAGCTTCAGGGTCCGGGAGCAGTACTTC. The variable domain in full, completed from reference TRBV7-4 and TRBJ2-7, reads GAGVSQSPRYKVAKRGRDVALRCDSISGHVTLYWYRQTLGQGSEVLTYSQSDAQRDKSGRPSGRFSAERPERSVSTLKIQRTEQGDSAVYLCASSFRVREQYFGPGTRLTVT.

This clone was seen ten or more times. The J gene is TRBJ1-1, the V gene TRBV29-1, with 7 bases lining up with TRBD1. The CDR3 is 13 residues long. V lost 5 bases and J lost 6; bases outside the gene matches: 9. Per the germline V gene, CDR1 is SQVTM and CDR2 is ANQGSEA. The CDR3 here is CSVRQGPWAEAFF. DNA for the CDR3: TGCAGCGTTCGACAGGGACCTTGGGCTGAAGCTTTCTTT.

V is TRBV7-2 and J is TRBJ2-7; perhaps TRBD1 as D (5 bases). Germline CDR1 is SGHTA and CDR2 is FQGNSA. With 0 bases removed from V and 4 bases from J, the gap between germline ends came to 7 bases. CDR3 length: 13 amino acids. Here the CDR3 reads CASSLARVYEQYF. CDR3 DNA: TGTGCCAGCAGCTTAGCCAGGGTGTACGAGCAGTACTTC.

This clone was recorded a few times. CDR3 sequence (DNA): TGTGCCAGTAGTTCAGGGACTAGCCAAGCAGCAGATACGCAGTATTTT. It specifies CASSSGTSQAADTQYF. This chain joins TRBV19 and TRBJ2-3, with 9 bases fitting TRBD2. The germline CDR1 and CDR2 sequences are LNHDA and SQIVND (reference sequence). The CDR3 spans 16 residues. J gave up 4 bases and V 5 bases, and 10 bases lay outside the gene matches.

The chain uses TRBV27 and TRBJ2-7, with D perhaps matching TRBD2 (5 bases). V dropped 2 bases and J dropped 3 bases, with 5 bases sitting between them. The CDR3 has 12 residues. Germline V lookup: CDR1 MNHEY, CDR2 SMNVEV (reference sequence). The CDR3 loop reads CASSLRGYEQYF. The CDR3 region has the DNA TGTGCCAGCAGTTTACGGGGCTACGAGCAGTACTTC.

Regarding this clone: A junction boundary mismatches the germline segment, possibly from a read error. The chain carries TRBV5-6 and TRBJ2-7; unclear D gene. Looked up from germline, CDR1 is SGHDT and CDR2 is YYEEEE. CDR3 length equals 14 residues. The CDR3 here is CASSLALNSYEQYF. In DNA, the CDR3 is TGTGCCAGCAGCTTGGCTCTCAACTCCTACGAGCAATACTTC.

The V call is TRBV4-3, the J call TRBJ1-1, with 9 positions matching TRBD1. The CDR3 sequence is 14 residues long. V lost 7 bases and J lost 4; bases outside the gene matches: 7. Germline CDR1 reads LGHNA; CDR2 reads YSLEER. The CDR3 is CASNLDRGSTEAFF. CDR3 sequence (DNA): TGCGCCAGCAACCTAGACAGGGGGAGCACTGAAGCTTTCTTT.

The J gene is TRBJ1-5, the V gene TRBV11-2, with D hard to call. With 5 bases removed from V and 2 bases from J, the gap between germline ends came to 7 bases. In germline, CDR1 is SGHAT, CDR2 FQNNGV. The CDR3 loop spans 13 amino acids. In nucleotides, the CDR3 is TGTGCCAGCAGCGTGAGGGGCAATCAGCCCCAGCATTTT. Its protein product is CASSVRGNQPQHF.

This sequence joins TRBV29-1 and TRBJ1-2; 8 bases line up with TRBD1. The CDR3 contains 12 residues. The V gene's germline CDR1 is SQVTM and CDR2 ANQGSEA. V trimming: 7 bases; J trimming: 8 bases; junction bases outside the gene matches: 9. The CDR3 is CSAFGQGRGYTF. The CDR3 DNA follows: TGCAGCGCCTTCGGACAGGGTAGGGGCTACACCTTC. The full variable domain, completed using reference TRBV29-1 and TRBJ1-2, is SAVISQKPSRDICQRGTSLTIQCQVDSQVTMMFWYRQQPGQSLTLIATANQGSEATYESGFVIDKFPISRPNLTFSTLTVSNMSPEDSSIYLCSAFGQGRGYTFGSGTRLTVV.

J is TRBJ2-6 and V is TRBV5-1; TRBD1 is a possible D gene (5 bases). The CDR3 is made up of 16 amino acids. Germline CDR1 and CDR2: SGHRS and YFSETQ. V was shortened by 4 bases and J by 0 bases, with 11 bases between the two germline ends. The CDR3 coding sequence is TGCGCCAGCAGCCTTGACAGTCCCTCTGGGGCCAACGTCCTGACTTTC. Translating it yields CASSLDSPSGANVLTF. The variable domain in full, with the rest retrieved from reference TRBV5-1 and TRBJ2-6, is KAGVTQTPRYLIKTRGQQVTLSCSPISGHRSVSWYQQTPGQGLQFLFEYFSETQRNKGNFPGRFSGRQFSNSRSEMNVSTLELGDSALYLCASSLDSPSGANVLTFGAGSRLTVL.

The V gene is TRBV4-1, the J gene TRBJ2-5, with 9 nucleotides matching TRBD2. The CDR3 runs 15 residues. CDR1 is MGHRA and CDR2 is YSYEKL in the germline V gene. The ends lost 4 bases at V and 2 bases at J; junction bases unmatched: 5. CDR3 amino acids: CASSLAGGIQETQYF. CDR3 sequence (DNA): TGCGCCAGCAGCCTGGCGGGGGGGATTCAAGAGACCCAGTACTTC.

This chain joins TRBV15 and TRBJ2-2; 9 nucleotides line up with TRBD1. Germline CDR1 LNHNV, CDR2 YYDKDF (reference sequence). V lost 1 base, J lost 0 bases, and 3 bases stayed unmatched. The CDR3 length is 17 residues. The CDR3 is CATSRGRDRANTGELFF. The CDR3 DNA follows: TGTGCCACCAGCAGAGGACGGGACAGGGCGAACACCGGGGAGCTGTTTTTT.

This chain links TRBV10-3 with TRBJ2-2, with TRBD1 matching 10 bases. From germline, CDR1 is ENHRY and CDR2 SYGVKD. The CDR3 extends over 15 amino acids. The trim removed 3 bases at V and 4 bases at J, leaving 2 bases unmatched. DNA of the CDR3: TGTGCCATCAGTGACCGGGACAGGGGCACCGGGGAGCTGTTTTTT. Translating gives CAISDRDRGTGELFF.

This chain links TRBV28 with TRBJ2-1, with D uncertain. The CDR3 contains 14 residues. CDR1 and CDR2 (germline): MDHEN, SYDVKM. Trimming removed 6 bases at V and 2 bases at J, with 11 bases between. The CDR3 sequence is CASRINSAYNEQFF. The CDR3 DNA sequence: TGTGCCAGCAGAATAAACTCCGCCTACAATGAGCAGTTCTTC.

This clone appeared a few times. The genes are TRBV7-8 and TRBJ2-5; 9 positions match TRBD2. The V and J ends lost 0 bases and 5 bases, in that order; junction bases with no gene match: 4. Germline CDR1 SGHVS, CDR2 FQNEAQ. The CDR3 is 15 amino acids. The CDR3 DNA reads TGTGCCAGCAGCTTAGCTGCGGGGGGGCAGGAGACCCAGTACTTC. Translation: CASSLAAGGQETQYF.

This clone was detected a few times. The V call is TRBV11-2, the J call TRBJ2-6; TRBD1 matches 8 bases. V shed 5 bases and J 4 bases; nucleotides not matched to a gene: 10. The length of the CDR3 is 17 residues. Germline V gives CDR1 SGHAT, CDR2 FQNNGV. The DNA for the CDR3 is TGTGCCAGCAGCCCCCGGACAGGGAGCTTCGGGGCCAACGTCCTGACTTTC. Protein product: CASSPRTGSFGANVLTF.

This clone has just a few counts. This rearrangement joins TRBV29-1 to TRBJ2-7, with 10 nucleotides matching TRBD1. The CDR3 spans 12 residues. The V segment lost 6 bases and the J segment 6 bases; nucleotides outside the gene matches: 5. Germline V lookup: CDR1 SQVTM, CDR2 ANQGSEA. As DNA, the CDR3 is TGCAGCGTCCAGACAGGGGGCGGCGAGCAGTACTTC. It codes for CSVQTGGGEQYF.

This clone showed up just a few times. The chain couples TRBV18 to TRBJ2-1, with a tentative D call TRBD1 (6 bases). Per germline, CDR1 KGHSH and CDR2 LQKENI. V was shortened by 3 bases and J by 5 bases, with 14 bases between the two germline ends. The CDR3 is made up of 15 amino acids. CDR3 bases: TGTGCCAGCTCACCCCGGCAGGGGTTCCACAATGAGCAGTTCTTC. Protein sequence: CASSPRQGFHNEQFF. Variable domain in full (rest from reference TRBV18 and TRBJ2-1): NAGVMQNPRHLVRRRGQEARLRCSPMKGHSHVYWYRQLPEEGLKFMVYLQKENIIDESGMPKERFSAEFPKEGPSILRIQQVVRGDSAAYFCASSPRQGFHNEQFFGPGTRLTVL.

This clone appeared a few times. The rearrangement joins TRBV10-3 to TRBJ2-1; D perhaps matches TRBD1 (6 bases). V lost 5 bases and J lost 5, with 13 bases in between. Germline-derived CDR1 and CDR2 are ENHRY and SYGVKD. The CDR3 totals 14 residues. The CDR3 sequence: CAISQARGNNEQFF. Written as DNA, the CDR3 is TGTGCCATCAGTCAAGCTAGGGGGAACAATGAGCAGTTCTTC.

The chain joins TRBV7-9 to TRBJ2-5, with D possibly matching TRBD1 (5 bases). Germline V gene sequence: CDR1 SEHNR, CDR2 FQNEAQ (reference sequence). Trimming left V 8 bases short and J 2 bases short, with 12 bases between. CDR3 length: 13 amino acids. The CDR3 loop is CASSPGQQETQYF. The DNA of the CDR3 is TGTGCCAGCTCACCCGGACAACAAGAGACCCAGTACTTC.

The CDR3 reads CASSLRGTSNYGYTF. CDR3 bases: TGTGCCAGCAGCTTGCGTGGGACTTCTAACTATGGCTACACCTTC. The rearrangement uses TRBV5-6 and TRBJ1-2; maybe TRBD1 (5 bases). V was pared by 1 base and J by 0 bases, with 10 bases between. Looked up from germline, CDR1 is SGHDT and CDR2 is YYEEEE. The CDR3 loop spans 15 amino acids.

This sequence joins TRBV28 and TRBJ1-5; D ambiguous. Trimming cost V 3 bases and J 7 bases, with 13 bases left between them. This CDR3 comprises 14 residues. Germline CDR1 is MDHEN and CDR2 is SYDVKM. The CDR3 loop is CASSFHPNGQPQHF. The CDR3 nucleotides read TGTGCCAGCAGTTTTCACCCTAACGGGCAGCCCCAGCATTTT.